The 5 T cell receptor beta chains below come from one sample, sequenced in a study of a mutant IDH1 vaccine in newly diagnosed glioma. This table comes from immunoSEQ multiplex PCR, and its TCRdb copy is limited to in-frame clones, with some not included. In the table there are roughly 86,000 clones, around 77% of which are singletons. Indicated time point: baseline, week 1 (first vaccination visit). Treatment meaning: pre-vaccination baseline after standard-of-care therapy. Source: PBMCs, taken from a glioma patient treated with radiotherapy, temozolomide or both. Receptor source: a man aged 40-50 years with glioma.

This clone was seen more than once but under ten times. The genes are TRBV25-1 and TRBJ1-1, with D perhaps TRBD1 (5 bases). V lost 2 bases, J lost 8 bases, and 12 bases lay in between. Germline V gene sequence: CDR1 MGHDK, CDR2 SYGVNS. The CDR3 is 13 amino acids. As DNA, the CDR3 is TGTGCCAGCAGTGAAGATTGGCGGGACGAAGCTTTCTTT. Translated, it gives CASSEDWRDEAFF.

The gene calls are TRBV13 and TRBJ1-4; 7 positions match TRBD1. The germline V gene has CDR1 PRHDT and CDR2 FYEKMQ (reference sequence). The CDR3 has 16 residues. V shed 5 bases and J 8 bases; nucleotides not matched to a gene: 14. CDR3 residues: CASSPRTGLGHEKLFF. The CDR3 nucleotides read TGTGCCAGCAGCCCGAGGACAGGCCTAGGACACGAAAAACTGTTTTTT. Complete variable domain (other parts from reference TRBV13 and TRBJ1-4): AAGVIQSPRHLIKEKRETATLKCYPIPRHDTVYWYQQGPGQDPQFLISFYEKMQSDKGSIPDRFSAQQFSDYHSELNMSSLELGDSALYFCASSPRTGLGHEKLFFGSGTQLSVL.

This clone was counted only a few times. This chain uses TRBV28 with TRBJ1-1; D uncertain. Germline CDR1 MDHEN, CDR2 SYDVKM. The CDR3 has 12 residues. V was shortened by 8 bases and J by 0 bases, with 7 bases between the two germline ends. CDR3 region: CASYFMNTEAFF. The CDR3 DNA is TGTGCCAGCTACTTCATGAACACTGAAGCTTTCTTT.

The DNA of the CDR3 is TGTGCCAGCAGCTTAGGGGGACAGGGTTATCAGCCCCAGCATTTT. It yields the protein CASSLGGQGYQPQHF. J is TRBJ1-5 and V is TRBV7-9; 9 bases match TRBD1. The CDR3 contains 15 residues. The germline CDR1 and CDR2 sequences are SEHNR and FQNEAQ (reference sequence). The V gene end was trimmed by 1 base and the J gene end by 5 bases; junction bases not matched to a gene: 3.

The CDR3: CASSEGGWETQYF. CDR3 nucleotide sequence: TGTGCCAGCAGTGAAGGGGGCTGGGAGACCCAGTACTTC. V is TRBV6-1 and J is TRBJ2-5; D may be TRBD1 (5 bases). The CDR3 sequence is 13 residues long. CDR1 MNHNS and CDR2 SASEGT come from the germline V gene. V was clipped by 1 base and J by 5 bases, with 8 bases between them.